A selection of T cell receptor beta chains follows, all from one sample in a study of CD8+CD57+ T cells in acquired aplastic anemia. TCRdb called the reads again in MiXCR, with one record for every CDR3 protein. Among 250,000 to 300,000 distinct CDR3 sequences, 55% to 60% were seen once, and the ten largest hold around 8%. Sequencing was performed on sorted CD4+, CD8+, or CD8+CD57+ T cells (not recorded which) from PBMCs. All receptors derive from a human donor with severe aplastic anemia or a healthy control (not recorded which). The CDR3 runs from the conserved cysteine through the conserved F or W. The order of the fields is CDR3 length, D gene, J gene, clone size, V gene, CDR3 protein, CDR3 DNA. The D gene is left open where the match is weak. Clone size is not always given. Where it is, it says once, few, many or a class for expanded clones.

cdr3_length: 16; d_call: .; j_call: TRBJ1-5; clone_size: many; v_call: TRBV20-1; cdr3_aa: CSARDRRQGLFQPQHF; cdr3_nt: TGCAGTGCTAGAGATCGGCGTCAGGGTCTTTTTCAGCCCCAGCATTTT
cdr3_length: 16; d_call: TRBD2; j_call: TRBJ2-3; clone_size: many; v_call: TRBV24-1; cdr3_aa: CATSDASGVSTDTQYF; cdr3_nt: TGTGCCACCAGTGATGCTAGCGGGGTCAGCACAGATACGCAGTATTTT
cdr3_length: 14; d_call: TRBD2; j_call: TRBJ2-2; clone_size: .; v_call: TRBV10-3; cdr3_aa: CAVRGGADTGELFF; cdr3_nt: TGTGCCGTTCGGGGAGGGGCGGACACCGGGGAGCTGTTTTTT
cdr3_length: 17; d_call: .; j_call: TRBJ1-2; clone_size: .; v_call: TRBV7-6; cdr3_aa: CASSRIRDQKMDYGYTF; cdr3_nt: TGTGCCAGCAGCCGCATCCGGGACCAAAAAATGGACTATGGCTACACCTTC
cdr3_length: 15; d_call: .; j_call: TRBJ1-5; clone_size: .; v_call: TRBV2; cdr3_aa: CASSEGSISNQPQHF; cdr3_nt: TGTGCCAGCAGTGAGGGATCTATTAGCAATCAGCCCCAGCATTTT
cdr3_length: 18; d_call: TRBD1; j_call: TRBJ2-3; clone_size: .; v_call: TRBV7-6; cdr3_aa: CASSFPQGARSGTDTQYF; cdr3_nt: TGTGCCAGCAGCTTCCCGCAGGGGGCGCGATCAGGGACAGATACGCAGTATTTT
cdr3_length: 13; d_call: .; j_call: TRBJ1-2; clone_size: once; v_call: TRBV29-1; cdr3_aa: CSALSDDAYGYTF; cdr3_nt: TGCAGCGCCCTCAGTGACGACGCCTATGGCTACACCTTC
cdr3_length: 14; d_call: .; j_call: TRBJ2-7; clone_size: .; v_call: TRBV29-1; cdr3_aa: CSVGRRGALEGQYF; cdr3_nt: TGCAGCGTCGGCCGTCGGGGGGCCCTTGAGGGGCAGTACTTC
cdr3_length: 13; d_call: .; j_call: TRBJ2-5; clone_size: few; v_call: TRBV19; cdr3_aa: CASSRVQGETQYF; cdr3_nt: TGTGCCAGCAGCCGAGTTCAGGGGGAGACCCAGTACTTC
cdr3_length: 13; d_call: .; j_call: TRBJ2-1; clone_size: .; v_call: TRBV29-1; cdr3_aa: CSVDREPYNEQFF; cdr3_nt: TGCAGCGTTGACAGGGAGCCCTACAATGAGCAGTTCTTC
cdr3_length: 13; d_call: TRBD1; j_call: TRBJ1-2; clone_size: many; v_call: TRBV19; cdr3_aa: CASRDRGRNGYTF; cdr3_nt: TGTGCCAGTAGGGACAGGGGACGCAACGGCTACACCTTC
cdr3_length: 14; d_call: .; j_call: TRBJ2-1; clone_size: .; v_call: TRBV10-3; cdr3_aa: CAISGTDPNNEQFF; cdr3_nt: TGTGCCATCAGTGGAACAGATCCCAACAATGAGCAGTTCTTC
cdr3_length: 14; d_call: .; j_call: TRBJ1-2; clone_size: .; v_call: TRBV29-1; cdr3_aa: CSVEDPGQSYGYTF; cdr3_nt: TGCAGCGTTGAAGACCCTGGACAGAGCTATGGCTACACCTTC
cdr3_length: 12; d_call: .; j_call: TRBJ2-3; clone_size: .; v_call: TRBV20-1; cdr3_aa: CSARSRGKTQYF; cdr3_nt: TGCAGTGCTAGAAGCCGAGGCAAAACGCAGTATTTT
cdr3_length: 16; d_call: .; j_call: TRBJ2-1; clone_size: .; v_call: TRBV25-1; cdr3_aa: CASSTGFGRDYNEQFF; cdr3_nt: TGTGCCAGCAGCACAGGGTTCGGGCGGGACTACAATGAGCAGTTCTTC
cdr3_length: 14; d_call: TRBD1; j_call: TRBJ1-1; clone_size: many; v_call: TRBV19; cdr3_aa: CASSRQGMDTEAFF; cdr3_nt: TGTGCCAGTAGTCGACAGGGTATGGACACTGAAGCTTTCTTT
cdr3_length: 13; d_call: .; j_call: TRBJ1-2; clone_size: many; v_call: TRBV6-5; cdr3_aa: CASSPGPRWGYTF; cdr3_nt: TGTGCCAGCAGTCCGGGACCGCGGTGGGGCTACACCTTC
cdr3_length: 16; d_call: TRBD2; j_call: TRBJ2-1; clone_size: .; v_call: TRBV24-1; cdr3_aa: CATSVGAGGPYNEQFF; cdr3_nt: TGTGCCACCAGTGTGGGTGCGGGGGGGCCCTACAATGAGCAGTTCTTC
cdr3_length: 12; d_call: .; j_call: TRBJ2-1; clone_size: .; v_call: TRBV29-1; cdr3_aa: CSVVGDTVLQFF; cdr3_nt: TGCAGCGTTGTCGGGGACACGGTTTTGCAGTTCTTC
cdr3_length: 15; d_call: .; j_call: TRBJ1-6; clone_size: few; v_call: TRBV7-2; cdr3_aa: CASSLVSGAGSPLHF; cdr3_nt: TGTGCCAGCAGCTTAGTTTCAGGGGCTGGATCACCCCTCCACTTT
cdr3_length: 14; d_call: TRBD2; j_call: TRBJ2-3; clone_size: .; v_call: TRBV2; cdr3_aa: CASSRGLAADTQYF; cdr3_nt: TGTGCCAGCAGCCGGGGACTAGCGGCCGATACGCAGTATTTT
cdr3_length: 15; d_call: TRBD1; j_call: TRBJ1-4; clone_size: .; v_call: TRBV6-5; cdr3_aa: CASREGANRDEKLFF; cdr3_nt: TGTGCCAGCAGGGAGGGGGCCAACAGGGACGAAAAACTGTTTTTT
cdr3_length: 13; d_call: .; j_call: TRBJ1-5; clone_size: .; v_call: TRBV7-3; cdr3_aa: CASSWQGGDNEHF; cdr3_nt: TGTGCCAGCAGCTGGCAGGGAGGAGACAATGAGCATTTT
cdr3_length: 14; d_call: .; j_call: TRBJ1-2; clone_size: .; v_call: TRBV14; cdr3_aa: CASSPLGLLYGYTF; cdr3_nt: TGTGCCAGCAGCCCCCTGGGTCTCTTATATGGCTACACCTTC
cdr3_length: 14; d_call: .; j_call: TRBJ1-2; clone_size: .; v_call: TRBV5-1; cdr3_aa: CASRKEGTNYGYTF; cdr3_nt: TGCGCCAGCAGGAAGGAGGGGACAAACTATGGCTACACCTTC
cdr3_length: 13; d_call: .; j_call: TRBJ1-2; clone_size: once; v_call: TRBV24-1; cdr3_aa: CATSDLSGVGYTF; cdr3_nt: TGTGCCACCAGTGACCTTTCGGGGGTAGGCTACACCTTC
cdr3_length: 17; d_call: TRBD2; j_call: TRBJ2-5; clone_size: .; v_call: TRBV5-1; cdr3_aa: CASQSTPGLAGVETQYF; cdr3_nt: TGCGCCAGCCAGTCGACGCCGGGGCTAGCGGGAGTGGAGACCCAGTACTTC
cdr3_length: 13; d_call: TRBD1; j_call: TRBJ1-2; clone_size: .; v_call: TRBV20-1; cdr3_aa: CSARQGGVYGYTF; cdr3_nt: TGCAGTGCTAGACAGGGGGGTGTCTATGGCTACACCTTC
cdr3_length: 13; d_call: TRBD2; j_call: TRBJ2-1; clone_size: .; v_call: TRBV20-1; cdr3_aa: CSAEREGRNEQFF; cdr3_nt: TGCAGTGCTGAGCGGGAGGGCCGCAATGAGCAGTTCTTC
cdr3_length: 17; d_call: .; j_call: TRBJ2-7; clone_size: .; v_call: TRBV7-8; cdr3_aa: CASSLIGDGTSPTEQYF; cdr3_nt: TGTGCCAGCAGCTTAATCGGAGACGGGACAAGCCCCACCGAGCAGTACTTC
cdr3_length: 16; d_call: .; j_call: TRBJ2-2; clone_size: once; v_call: TRBV9; cdr3_aa: CASSVVPSDITGELFF; cdr3_nt: TGTGCCAGCAGCGTAGTCCCCAGCGACATCACCGGGGAGCTGTTTTTT
cdr3_length: 14; d_call: .; j_call: TRBJ2-1; clone_size: once; v_call: TRBV29-1; cdr3_aa: CASALGGGYNEQFF; cdr3_nt: TGTGCCAGCGCCTTAGGGGGGGGATACAATGAGCAGTTCTTC
cdr3_length: 17; d_call: .; j_call: TRBJ2-2; clone_size: .; v_call: TRBV7-6; cdr3_aa: CASSLSGRTANTGELFF; cdr3_nt: TGTGCCAGCAGCTTATCTGGCCGGACAGCGAACACCGGGGAGCTGTTTTTT
cdr3_length: 15; d_call: TRBD1; j_call: TRBJ1-5; clone_size: many; v_call: TRBV20-1; cdr3_aa: CSALKQGVSNQPQHF; cdr3_nt: TGCAGTGCCCTGAAACAGGGGGTAAGCAATCAGCCCCAGCATTTT
cdr3_length: 13; d_call: .; j_call: TRBJ1-1; clone_size: many; v_call: TRBV6-1; cdr3_aa: CASSDHRGFEAFF; cdr3_nt: TGTGCCAGCAGTGATCATAGGGGCTTTGAAGCTTTCTTT
cdr3_length: 16; d_call: TRBD2; j_call: TRBJ2-5; clone_size: .; v_call: TRBV9; cdr3_aa: CASSPSGLAGGETQYF; cdr3_nt: TGTGCCAGCAGCCCGTCAGGACTAGCGGGAGGAGAGACCCAGTACTTC